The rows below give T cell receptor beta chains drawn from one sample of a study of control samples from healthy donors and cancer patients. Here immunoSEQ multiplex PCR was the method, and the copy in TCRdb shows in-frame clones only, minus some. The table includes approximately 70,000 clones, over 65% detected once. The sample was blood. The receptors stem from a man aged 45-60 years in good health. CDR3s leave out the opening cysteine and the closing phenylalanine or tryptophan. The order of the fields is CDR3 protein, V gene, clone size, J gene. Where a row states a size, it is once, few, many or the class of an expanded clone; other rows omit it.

CDR3 protein: ASSEWAANSPLH; V gene: TRBV25-1; clone size: -; J gene: TRBJ1-6
CDR3 protein: SASSGHLNTEAF; V gene: TRBV20-1; clone size: once; J gene: TRBJ1-1
CDR3 protein: ASSPPSGHYGYT; V gene: TRBV18; clone size: few; J gene: TRBJ1-2
CDR3 protein: ASSPGRGSGNIQY; V gene: TRBV6-6; clone size: -; J gene: TRBJ2-4
CDR3 protein: AWSGLQGITHEQY; V gene: TRBV30; clone size: few; J gene: TRBJ2-7
CDR3 protein: ASSVTYTEAF; V gene: TRBV7-2; clone size: few; J gene: TRBJ1-1
CDR3 protein: ASSEDQGLAESSYNEQF; V gene: TRBV4-1; clone size: -; J gene: TRBJ2-1
CDR3 protein: ASSFSIDNEAF; V gene: TRBV5-4; clone size: -; J gene: TRBJ1-1
CDR3 protein: ASSLAQHQPQH; V gene: TRBV12-3/TRBV12-4; clone size: -; J gene: TRBJ1-5
CDR3 protein: ASSRTASNQPQH; V gene: TRBV19; clone size: -; J gene: TRBJ1-5
CDR3 protein: ASSLTGQGSAEQY; V gene: TRBV7-9; clone size: -; J gene: TRBJ2-7